The 13 T cell receptor beta chains listed next were all sequenced from one sample in a study of neoadjuvant nivolumab and ipilimumab in lung cancer (dated by TCRdb to about 2020). Libraries came from the immunoSEQ multiplex PCR assay. Sourced from immuneACCESS, this table was stored by TCRdb with only in-frame sequences that have V and J called. A share of the clones is absent; for the studies checked, an unresolved V gene accounts for under half, and the remainder has no known explanation. The sample includes 15,000 to 20,000 clones, with approximately 76% observed a single time. 8% of the sample is held by the ten biggest clonotypes. Explained via the paper, the time point label denotes: at surgical resection after neoadjuvant nivolumab +/- ipilimumab. Sequenced material: tumor tissue, taken after neoadjuvant nivolumab, alone or with ipilimumab, at or shortly before surgery. These receptors were collected from an adult with non-small cell lung cancer.

In this sample, this clone turned up a few times. The rearrangement links TRBV7-9 to TRBJ1-2; the D gene is possibly TRBD1 (6 bases). Trimming removed 5 bases at V and 5 bases at J, with 15 bases between. This CDR3 comprises 14 residues. Per the germline V gene, CDR1 is SEHNR and CDR2 is FQNEAQ (reference sequence). CDR3 sequence reads: CASSPQGSQYGYTF. The CDR3 DNA follows: TGTGCCAGCAGCCCCCAGGGGTCCCAGTATGGCTACACCTTC.

This rearrangement joins TRBV6-5 to TRBJ2-1, with a tentative D call TRBD2 (7 bases). Looked up from germline, CDR1 is MNHEY and CDR2 is SVGAGI. CDR3 length: 15 residues. V was trimmed by 6 bases and J by 6 bases, leaving 18 bases between them. CDR3 nucleotide sequence: TGTGCCAGCAGGCCACACCTAGGGGGGGCCAATGAGCAGTTCTTC. Its translation is CASRPHLGGANEQFF.

The chain uses TRBV6-5 and TRBJ2-2, with D hard to call. The germline V gene has CDR1 MNHEY and CDR2 SVGAGI. This CDR3 contains 13 residues. The ends were cut back, 7 bases at V and 1 base at J, with 7 bases in the middle. CDR3 bases: TGTGCCAGCAAGGCAGGGAACACCGGGGAGCTGTTTTTT. It codes for CASKAGNTGELFF.

This chain links TRBV2 with TRBJ1-6; no firm D call. The CDR3 is 15 residues long. V lost 8 bases, J lost 6 bases, and 17 bases lay in between. Germline V gene lookup returns CDR1 SNHLY and CDR2 FYNNEI. This CDR3 is CASGSTPLPNSPLHF. CDR3 bases: TGTGCCAGCGGTTCGACACCACTCCCTAATTCACCCCTCCACTTT.

The chain carries TRBV7-2 and TRBJ1-1; D not certain. The CDR3 runs to 13 residues. The V end was cut by 3 bases, the J end by 6 bases, with 11 bases between. CDR1 and CDR2 (germline): SGHTA, FQGNSA. The CDR3 sequence: CASSFRSNAEAFF. CDR3 nucleotide sequence: TGTGCCAGCAGCTTTCGGAGTAACGCTGAAGCTTTCTTT. Drawing the rest from reference TRBV7-2 and TRBJ1-1, the complete variable domain is GAGVSQSPSNKVTEKGKDVELRCDPISGHTALYWYRQSLGQGLEFLIYFQGNSAPDKSGLPSDRFSAERTGGSVSTLTIQRTQQEDSAVYLCASSFRSNAEAFFGQGTRLTVV.

The rearrangement uses TRBV10-2 and TRBJ1-2, with D maybe TRBD1 (5 bases). Trimming took off 3 bases at V and 5 bases at J, with 16 bases between the two ends. Germline CDR1 reads WSHSY; CDR2 reads SAAADI. The CDR3 runs 15 residues. The CDR3 region is CASSDIGIGAYGYTF. CDR3 sequence (DNA): TGCGCCAGCAGTGATATCGGAATAGGGGCATATGGCTACACCTTC.

The CDR3 DNA sequence: TGTGGAGGAGCGGGGGGTAACAATGAGCAGTTCTTC. Its translation: CGGAGGNNEQFF. The chain joins TRBV30 to TRBJ2-1; TRBD2 aligns across 9 bases. The CDR3 spans 12 residues. Germline CDR1 is GTSNPN and CDR2 is SVGIG (reference sequence).

The V and J genes are TRBV29-1 and TRBJ2-1; 10 bases are shared with TRBD2. This CDR3 region has 13 residues. With 5 bases clipped from V and 8 bases from J, the junction kept 6 bases outside the gene matches. Germline V gene sequence: CDR1 SQVTM, CDR2 ANQGSEA. The CDR3 loop is CSVHTSGVDEQFF. As DNA, the CDR3 is TGCAGCGTTCACACTAGCGGGGTCGATGAGCAGTTCTTC.

The J gene is TRBJ1-1, the V gene TRBV7-2; 11 bases agree with TRBD1. V lost 1 base and J lost 5; bases outside the gene matches: 6. The CDR3 sequence is 16 residues long. Germline V CDR1 and CDR2: SGHTA, FQGNSA. This CDR3 is CASSLVSGTGGTEAFF. The CDR3 nucleotides are TGTGCCAGCAGCTTAGTATCGGGGACAGGGGGTACTGAAGCTTTCTTT.

The V gene is TRBV18, the J gene TRBJ1-4; tentatively, D is TRBD1 (6 bases). CDR3 length equals 14 residues. V was shortened by 4 bases and J by 7 bases, with 13 bases between the two germline ends. Germline V lookup: CDR1 KGHSH, CDR2 LQKENI. CDR3 nucleotide sequence: TGTGCCAGCTCACTACAGGGCTTAAGTGAAAAACTGTTTTTT. Amino acid sequence: CASSLQGLSEKLFF.

The chain recombines TRBV7-2 with TRBJ2-1, with TRBD2 matching 10 bases. The junction had 6 bases not matched to a gene; V was cut back by 6 bases and J by 4 bases. The CDR3 has 15 residues. The germline CDR1 and CDR2 sequences are SGHTA and FQGNSA. In DNA, the CDR3 is TGTGCCAGCAGTTATAGCGGGGGGCAGTACAATGAGCAGTTCTTC. It translates to CASSYSGGQYNEQFF.

This clone appeared a few times. The chain joins TRBV18 to TRBJ1-6; 11 nucleotides match TRBD1. Germline assignment: CDR1 KGHSH and CDR2 LQKENI. The CDR3 has 16 residues. V shed 5 bases and J 10 bases; nucleotides not matched to a gene: 10. The CDR3 sequence: CASSAIPGQGGSPLHF. The CDR3 DNA is TGTGCCAGCTCAGCAATTCCGGGACAGGGGGGCTCACCCCTCCACTTT.

This sequence joins TRBV9 and TRBJ1-1, with TRBD1 as a possible D gene (6 bases). Trimming removed 3 bases from V and 4 bases from J, with 22 bases in between. Germline CDR1 SGDLS, CDR2 YYNGEE. The CDR3 runs to 17 residues. CDR3 sequence: CASSAQRDTQRGTEAFF. CDR3 bases: TGTGCCAGCAGCGCGCAAAGGGACACCCAGCGAGGCACTGAAGCTTTCTTT. The full variable domain, completed using reference TRBV9 and TRBJ1-1, is DSGVTQTPKHLITATGQRVTLRCSPRSGDLSVYWYQQSLDQGLQFLIQYYNGEERAKGNILERFSAQQFPDLHSELNLSSLELGDSALYFCASSAQRDTQRGTEAFFGQGTRLTVV.